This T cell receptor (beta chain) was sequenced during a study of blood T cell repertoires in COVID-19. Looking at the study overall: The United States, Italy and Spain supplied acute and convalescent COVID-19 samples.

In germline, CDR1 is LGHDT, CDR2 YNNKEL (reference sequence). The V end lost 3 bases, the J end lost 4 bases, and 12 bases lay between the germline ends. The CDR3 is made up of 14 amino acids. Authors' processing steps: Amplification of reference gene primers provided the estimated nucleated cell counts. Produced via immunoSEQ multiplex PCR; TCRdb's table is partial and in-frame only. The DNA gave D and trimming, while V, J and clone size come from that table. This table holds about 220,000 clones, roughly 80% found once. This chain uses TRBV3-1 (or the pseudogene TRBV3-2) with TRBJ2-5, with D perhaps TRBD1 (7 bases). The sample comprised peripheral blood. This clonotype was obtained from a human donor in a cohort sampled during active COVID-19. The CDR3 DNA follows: TGTGCCAGCAGCCACAGACAGGGAGGAGAGACCCAGTACTTC. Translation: CASSHRQGGETQYF.